The rows below give T cell receptor beta chains drawn from one sample of a study of CXCR3-negative and CXCR3-positive naive CD8 T cells. TCRdb re-called the 5' RACE reads and catalogs CDR3 proteins one per entry, DNA excluded. The sample includes more than 50,000 distinct CDR3 sequences. The sample taken for sequencing was naive CXCR3- CD8+ T cells from blood. The receptors come from a human donor in good health. Some clones in this sample may be carry-over from other donors' samples. Both conserved end residues are part of each CDR3.

14	TRBV7-2	TRBJ2-2	CASFPGGLFGELFF
11	TRBV5-1	TRBJ2-7	CASSSRYEQYF
11	TRBV2	TRBJ1-2	CATEQGVGYTF
16	TRBV12-2	TRBJ2-1	CASRCPMRASYNEQFF
16	TRBV7-2	TRBJ2-3	CASSSGLSTLTDTQYF
17	TRBV10-3	TRBJ1-5	CAISELRTEDSNQPQHF
13	TRBV7-2	TRBJ2-5	CSSSFGLQETQYF
14	TRBV7-8	TRBJ2-3	CASSLNFYTDTQYF
13	TRBV28	TRBJ2-3	CASSLGGVDTQYF
13	TRBV3-1	TRBJ2-7	CASSQDSGGEQYF
13	TRBV14	TRBJ1-1	CASSQAGYTEAFF
15	TRBV4-3	TRBJ1-5	CASSPYLGYNQPQHF
13	TRBV29-1	TRBJ1-2	CSVDRASNYGYTF
14	TRBV12-3/TRBV12-4	TRBJ1-5	CASSLAISNQPQHF
16	TRBV29-1	TRBJ2-7	CSVALVADETSAEQYF
15	TRBV4-1	TRBJ1-1	CASSQEGTVGTEAFF